Following are 30 T cell receptor beta chains from one sample sequenced in a study of graft-versus-host responses after intestinal transplantation. Libraries were prepared by immunoSEQ multiplex PCR; TCRdb keeps only in-frame clonotypes and omits some of them. The sample records some 100,000 clones, more than 75% being singletons. Their cognate antigens are unknown. Material: unstimulated CD4+ T cells sorted from spleen or lymph node cells, obtained before transplant. These receptors came from a human donor who was the organ donor for an intestinal transplant.

The CDR3, as DNA: TGTGCCAGCAGGGTTTTCACGGGGAACAATCAGCCCCAGCATTTT. This translates into CASRVFTGNNQPQHF. This chain joins TRBV6-6 and TRBJ1-5; D is uncertain. CDR3 length: 15 residues. Trimming took 6 bases from V and 3 from J, leaving 15 bases between them. In germline, CDR1 is MNHNY, CDR2 SVGAGI (reference sequence).

The chain combines TRBV7-8 with TRBJ2-6; D call uncertain. Trimming shortened V by 6 bases and J by 2 bases, and 8 bases separated the two germline ends. CDR3 length equals 14 residues. Germline V gives CDR1 SGHVS, CDR2 FQNEAQ. CDR3: CASRDPPGANVLTF. The CDR3 DNA follows: TGTGCCAGCAGAGATCCCCCTGGGGCCAACGTCCTGACTTTC. Based on the CDR3 plus reference TRBV7-8 and TRBJ2-6, the full variable domain is GAGVSQSPRYKVAKRGQDVALRCDPISGHVSLFWYQQALGQGPEFLTYFQNEAQLDKSGLPSDRFFAERPEGSVSTLKIQRTQQEDSAVYLCASRDPPGANVLTFGAGSRLTVL.

The V call is TRBV2, the J call TRBJ1-2; D unresolved. Trimming removed 7 bases from V and 6 bases from J, with 21 bases in between. The CDR3 is 15 residues long. Germline values: CDR1 SNHLY, CDR2 FYNNEI. The CDR3 reads CASNEAAPSTHGYTF. The CDR3 region has the DNA TGTGCCAGCAATGAGGCCGCGCCTTCGACTCATGGCTACACCTTC.

Only a few counts were recorded for this clone. This sequence joins TRBV30 and TRBJ1-3; no reliable D call. V lost 0 bases and J 4 bases, leaving 4 bases between the germline ends. Germline V gives CDR1 GTSNPN, CDR2 SVGIG (reference sequence). CDR3 length: 12 residues. CDR3 sequence (DNA): TGTGCCTGGAGTGTAAGCGGAAACACCATATATTTT. This gives the protein CAWSVSGNTIYF.

This rearrangement joins TRBV2 to TRBJ1-1; TRBD1 aligns across 7 bases. CDR1 and CDR2 from the germline V gene are SNHLY and FYNNEI. Losses at the gene ends were 9 bases for V and 0 bases for J; bases not matched to a gene: 7. This CDR3 has 14 amino acids. The CDR3 is CARTTGTLNTEAFF. For the CDR3, the DNA is TGTGCCAGAACGACAGGGACCTTGAACACTGAAGCTTTCTTT.

Here the CDR3 reads CASSLAGILPRNTEAFF. The CDR3 bases are TGTGCCAGCAGCTTAGCGGGGATTCTCCCCAGGAACACTGAAGCTTTCTTT. This rearrangement joins TRBV7-8 to TRBJ1-1; D remains unclear. The germline gives CDR1 SGHVS, CDR2 FQNEAQ. V lost 0 bases, J lost 1 base, and 15 bases lay in between. The CDR3 loop spans 17 amino acids.

The chain couples TRBV18 to TRBJ2-7; D assignment may be TRBD1 or TRBD2 (5 bases each). CDR1 is KGHSH and CDR2 is LQKENI in the germline V gene. The V and J ends lost 0 bases and 1 base respectively, with 13 bases between them. The CDR3 extends over 16 amino acids. In DNA, the CDR3 is TGTGCCAGCTCACCACCGAGGGGAGCCCTTTCCTACGAGCAGTACTTC. This gives the protein CASSPPRGALSYEQYF.

This clone has only a few counts. The chain carries TRBV7-8 and TRBJ2-7; D is ambiguous. The CDR3 totals 14 residues. Trimming took off 1 base at V and 2 bases at J, with 9 bases between the two ends. CDR1 is SGHVS and CDR2 is FQNEAQ in the germline V gene. The CDR3 bases are TGTGCCAGCAGCTTAGGGTTCGGTACCTACGAGCAGTACTTC. It is translated as CASSLGFGTYEQYF.

The CDR3 region is CASSPPTGVKVEQYF. CDR3 DNA sequence: TGTGCCAGCTCACCACCGACCGGGGTCAAGGTCGAGCAGTACTTC. This chain links TRBV18 with TRBJ2-7, with D perhaps matching TRBD2 (5 bases). Germline-derived CDR1 and CDR2 are KGHSH and LQKENI. Trimming cost V 0 bases and J 6 bases, with 15 bases left between them. The CDR3 is 15 residues long.

The CDR3 here is CASSPRQGASYNEQFF. In nucleotides, the CDR3 is TGTGCCAGCTCACCAAGACAGGGCGCGAGCTACAATGAGCAGTTCTTC. The V call is TRBV18, the J call TRBJ2-1; TRBD1 aligns across 7 bases. With 2 bases clipped from V and 3 bases from J, the junction kept 7 bases outside the gene matches. The CDR3 consists of 16 residues. Germline CDR1 is KGHSH and CDR2 is LQKENI.

This clone was found a few times. The chain links TRBV2 to TRBJ2-7; D is ambiguous. Deletions cut 3 bases from V and 0 bases from J, with 12 bases between. The CDR3 length is 15 residues. Germline V gives CDR1 SNHLY, CDR2 FYNNEI. The CDR3 loop is CASSDSSLHSYEQYF. In DNA, the CDR3 is TGTGCCAGCAGTGATAGTAGTCTCCACTCCTACGAGCAGTACTTC.

For the CDR3, the DNA is TGTGCCAGCAGCTCCCTACAGGGGGCGAATGAGCAGTTCTTC. This gives the protein CASSSLQGANEQFF. V usage is TRBV7-9 and J usage is TRBJ2-1; 9 bases map to TRBD1. J was trimmed by 7 bases and V by 4 bases; bases with no gene match: 5. The CDR3 loop spans 14 amino acids. Germline V gives CDR1 SEHNR, CDR2 FQNEAQ (reference sequence).

The chain uses TRBV7-2 and TRBJ1-2, with D unresolved. Germline V lookup: CDR1 SGHTA, CDR2 FQGNSA. The germline V and J ends were trimmed by 3 bases and 7 bases, with 12 bases remaining between them. This CDR3 comprises 13 residues. The CDR3 coding sequence is TGTGCCAGCAGCTTTGACATGCGGGGTGGCTACACCTTC. Amino acid sequence: CASSFDMRGGYTF.

This chain uses TRBV11-2 with TRBJ1-6; 12 bases align to TRBD1. The germline V gene has CDR1 SGHAT and CDR2 FQNNGV. Losses at the gene ends were 6 bases for V and 6 bases for J; bases not matched to a gene: 9. The CDR3 is made up of 17 amino acids. This CDR3 reads CASRAGTGGIRNSPLHF. CDR3 coding DNA: TGTGCCAGCAGGGCCGGGACAGGGGGCATTCGTAATTCACCCCTCCACTTT.

The count of this clone is one. This chain joins TRBV5-1 and TRBJ2-3; 12 bases are shared with TRBD2. The CDR3 extends over 15 amino acids. The J segment lost 5 bases and the V segment lost 5 bases, leaving 6 bases of the junction unmatched. Germline values: CDR1 SGHRS, CDR2 YFSETQ. Here the CDR3 DNA reads TGCGCCAGCAGACTAGCGGGGGGTCCTGGAGATACGCAGTATTTT. Encoded protein: CASRLAGGPGDTQYF.

This clone came up once. The chain couples TRBV28 to TRBJ1-2; D not certain. V lost 2 bases to trimming and J lost 3 bases, with 4 bases between them. CDR1 is MDHEN and CDR2 is SYDVKM in the germline V gene. The CDR3 sequence is 12 residues long. CDR3 protein: CASSLRDYGYTF. The DNA for the CDR3 is TGTGCCAGCAGTTTAAGAGACTATGGCTACACCTTC.

The chain combines TRBV27 with TRBJ2-7; 8 bases align to TRBD2. The V gene's germline CDR1 is MNHEY and CDR2 SMNVEV (reference sequence). The CDR3 runs to 15 residues. With V trimmed by 4 bases and J by 6 bases, 11 bases remained unmatched. The DNA of the CDR3 is TGTGCCAGCAGTTCCCTCAGCGGGGGAGTTGGCGAGCAGTACTTC. As protein: CASSSLSGGVGEQYF.

CDR3 sequence: CASSQGGPSLDEQYF. The CDR3 region has the DNA TGTGCCAGCAGCCAAGGGGGACCTAGCTTAGACGAGCAGTACTTC. The rearrangement uses TRBV14 and TRBJ2-7; D tentatively fits TRBD1 or TRBD2 (5 bases each). V lost 1 base to trimming and J lost 5 bases, with 15 bases between them. The germline V gene has CDR1 SGHDN and CDR2 FVKESK. CDR3 length: 15 residues.

The rearrangement links TRBV7-2 to TRBJ1-3, with 7 bases that match TRBD1. The CDR3 is 16 residues long. Germline V gene sequence: CDR1 SGHTA, CDR2 FQGNSA. V shed 5 bases and J 2 bases; nucleotides not matched to a gene: 9. The CDR3 spells CASSPRDSGAGNTIYF. As DNA, the CDR3 is TGTGCCAGCAGCCCTAGGGACAGCGGAGCTGGAAACACCATATATTTT.

This sequence joins TRBV5-1 and TRBJ2-2, with 13 bases identical to TRBD2. Germline-derived CDR1 and CDR2 are SGHRS and YFSETQ. The CDR3 runs to 16 residues. Unmatched junction bases numbered 3, after V lost 3 bases and J lost 4 bases. CDR3 loop: CASSWRTSGGTGELFF. The CDR3 DNA reads as TGCGCCAGCAGCTGGCGGACTAGCGGGGGCACCGGGGAGCTGTTTTTT.

The rearrangement links TRBV5-1 to TRBJ1-2; no reliable D call. The CDR3 is 13 amino acids. The V gene's germline CDR1 is SGHRS and CDR2 YFSETQ. Trimming pared 4 bases from V and 4 bases from J, leaving 11 bases between. CDR3: CASSPRTGYGYTF. The CDR3, as DNA: TGCGCCAGCAGCCCACGGACGGGCTATGGCTACACCTTC.

In this sample, this clone turned up once. The CDR3 sequence: CSVVGRRRTSSFDEQFF. For the CDR3, the DNA is TGCAGCGTTGTAGGGCGTAGGAGAACTAGTAGCTTCGATGAGCAGTTCTTC. The chain uses TRBV29-1 and TRBJ2-1, with TRBD2 as a possible D gene (5 bases). Germline values: CDR1 SQVTM, CDR2 ANQGSEA. The CDR3 totals 17 residues. The V end lost 4 bases, the J end lost 8 bases, and 27 bases lay between the germline ends.

The gene calls are TRBV30 and TRBJ1-1, with TRBD1 identical over 8 bases. The CDR3 contains 14 residues. The germline gives CDR1 GTSNPN, CDR2 SVGIG (reference sequence). Germline trimming cut 4 bases from V and 10 bases from J; bases unmatched to any gene: 14. The CDR3 loop is CAWNNGQGQGVAFF. The CDR3 DNA reads TGTGCCTGGAACAACGGACAGGGCCAGGGTGTAGCTTTCTTT.

The chain uses TRBV4-1 and TRBJ1-2, with D perhaps TRBD1 (6 bases). Trimming pared 3 bases from V and 4 bases from J, leaving 21 bases between. The CDR3 is made up of 17 amino acids. The germline V gene has CDR1 MGHRA and CDR2 YSYEKL. The CDR3 nucleotides are TGCGCCAGCAGCCAGGTCCCCGTGGGGCAGGGGAGCTATGGCTACACCTTC. Translation: CASSQVPVGQGSYGYTF.

V is TRBV5-5 and J is TRBJ2-7; D may be TRBD1 (6 bases). The V and J ends lost 2 bases and 3 bases respectively, with 18 bases between them. This CDR3 is built from 16 residues. Germline CDR1 SGHKS, CDR2 YYEKEE (reference sequence). The chain's CDR3 is CASSFAMVGALYEQYF. The CDR3 DNA reads as TGTGCCAGCAGCTTTGCGATGGTGGGGGCCCTCTACGAGCAGTACTTC.

The chain uses TRBV5-8 and TRBJ1-6, with 8 bases lining up with TRBD1. V was pared by 3 bases and J by 4 bases, with 9 bases of the junction left unmatched. Germline V gene lookup returns CDR1 SGHTS and CDR2 YDEGEE. The CDR3 is 17 amino acids. CDR3 amino acids: CASSSAGQDVYNSPLHF. CDR3 nucleotide sequence: TGTGCCAGCAGCTCGGCGGGACAGGACGTATATAATTCACCCCTCCACTTT.

V and J are TRBV5-1 and TRBJ2-7; perhaps TRBD2 as D (5 bases). CDR3 length: 14 amino acids. CDR1 SGHRS and CDR2 YFSETQ come from the germline V gene. Trimming shortened V by 1 base and J by 6 bases, and 14 bases separated the two germline ends. CDR3 region: CASSLSTGISEQYF. The CDR3 nucleotides read TGCGCCAGCAGCTTGTCTACCGGGATCTCCGAGCAGTACTTC.

The genes are TRBV19 and TRBJ2-5, with 10 bases that match TRBD2. Germline CDR1 and CDR2: LNHDA and SQIVND (reference sequence). This CDR3 region has 18 residues. V gave up 8 bases and J gave up 1 base; unmatched junction bases: 16. The CDR3 DNA sequence: TGTGCCAGTCGAGGGGGACTAGCGAGCTCCCCCTTCCAAGAGACCCAGTACTTC. Translation: CASRGGLASSPFQETQYF.

This chain connects TRBV19 to TRBJ2-7; 8 nucleotides line up with TRBD2. Germline assignment: CDR1 LNHDA and CDR2 SQIVND (reference sequence). The CDR3 runs 16 residues. V was clipped by 2 bases and J by 0 bases; unmatched bases: 6. In DNA form, the CDR3 reads TGTGCCAGTAGTATACTGGCGGGGGGTTCCTCCTACGAGCAGTACTTC. Its translation: CASSILAGGSSYEQYF. The full variable domain, its missing parts supplied by reference TRBV19 and TRBJ2-7, is DGGITQSPKYLFRKEGQNVTLSCEQNLNHDAMYWYRQDPGQGLRLIYYSQIVNDFQKGDIAEGYSVSREKKESFPLTVTSAQKNPTAFYLCASSILAGGSSYEQYFGPGTRLTVT.

The genes are TRBV6-5 and TRBJ2-5; 13 nucleotides match TRBD2. The CDR3 is made up of 15 amino acids. Germline V gene data show CDR1 as MNHEY and CDR2 as SVGAGI. Losses at the gene ends were 5 bases for V and 5 bases for J; bases not matched to a gene: 5. The CDR3 here is CASSTSGGAVETQYF. Written as DNA, the CDR3 is TGTGCCAGCAGTACTAGCGGGGGGGCCGTGGAGACCCAGTACTTC.